The 18 T cell receptor beta chains below were found in one sample sequenced in a study of T cell responses to AZD1222 COVID-19 vaccine. Some clones are missing from TCRdb's copy, which holds only in-frame ones; the method was immunoSEQ multiplex PCR. This sample yields around 130,000 clones, of which roughly 87% are seen a single time; approximately 1.4% belongs to the top ten. This specimen was peripheral blood, taken on day 0 of AZD1222 vaccination. The receptors derive from an adult in good health.

The chain has TRBV5-4 and TRBJ1-4, with 7 bases identical to TRBD1. The CDR3 runs to 14 residues. Unmatched junction bases numbered 4, after V lost 1 base and J lost 7 bases. Germline loops: CDR1 SGHNT, CDR2 YYREEE (reference sequence). CDR3 in DNA: TGTGCCAGCAGCTTGCAGGGGGAGGTTGAAAAACTGTTTTTT. It is translated as CASSLQGEVEKLFF.

This chain uses TRBV29-1 with TRBJ1-1, with 9 bases that match TRBD1. CDR1 is SQVTM and CDR2 is ANQGSEA in the germline V gene. Trimming at V came to 5 bases and at J to 2 bases, leaving 3 bases not matched to a gene. The CDR3 length is 13 residues. This CDR3 is CSVRTGVNTEAFF. In DNA, the CDR3 is TGCAGCGTTCGGACAGGGGTAAACACTGAAGCTTTCTTT.

J is TRBJ1-2 and V is TRBV15; 8 nucleotides agree with TRBD1. V shed 5 bases, J shed 2 bases, and the junction held 4 bases outside the gene matches. There are 14 residues in the CDR3. Per the germline V gene, CDR1 is LNHNV and CDR2 is YYDKDF (reference sequence). CDR3 region: CATSSDRVNYGYTF. Written as DNA, the CDR3 is TGTGCCACCAGCTCGGACAGGGTCAACTATGGCTACACCTTC.

V and J are TRBV7-8 and TRBJ2-7, with D hard to call. CDR1 and CDR2 from the germline V gene are SGHVS and FQNEAQ. V was shortened by 3 bases and J by 5 bases, with 11 bases between the two germline ends. The CDR3 consists of 13 residues. The CDR3 DNA is TGTGCCAGCAGCTTTCGGTTCCCGGACGAGCAGTACTTC. Protein: CASSFRFPDEQYF.

This sequence joins TRBV7-9 and TRBJ2-2; D gene ambiguous. The V gene's germline CDR1 is SEHNR and CDR2 FQNEAQ (reference sequence). This CDR3 has 10 amino acids. The V end was cut by 4 bases, the J end by 6 bases, with 0 bases between. CDR3 residues: CASSSGELFF. In DNA, the CDR3 is TGTGCCAGCAGCTCCGGGGAGCTGTTTTTT.

CDR3 residues: CASSSYEDRARGSYEQYF. The CDR3 DNA is TGTGCCAGCAGTTCATACGAGGACAGGGCGAGGGGCTCCTACGAGCAGTACTTC. The V gene is TRBV28, the J gene TRBJ2-7, with TRBD1 matching over 8 bases. V lost 4 bases, J lost 0 bases, and 14 bases stayed unmatched. Germline V gene sequence: CDR1 MDHEN, CDR2 SYDVKM. The CDR3 covers 18 residues.

This clone was picked up a small number of times. The chain joins TRBV15 to TRBJ2-5; no firm D call. CDR3 size: 11 residues. Trimming shortened V by 3 bases and J by 5 bases, and 4 bases separated the two germline ends. Germline loops: CDR1 LNHNV, CDR2 YYDKDF (reference sequence). Here the CDR3 reads CATSSSETQYF. DNA for the CDR3: TGTGCCACCAGCAGTAGTGAGACCCAGTACTTC.

The rearrangement joins TRBV5-8 to TRBJ1-5; no clear D. The germline CDR1 and CDR2 sequences are SGHTS and YDEGEE. Trimming stripped 4 bases from V and 3 bases from J, with 11 bases between. This CDR3 has 14 amino acids. In nucleotides, the CDR3 is TGTGCCAGCAGCGGATACGTATCCAATCAGCCCCAGCATTTT. Amino acids: CASSGYVSNQPQHF.

CDR3 sequence (DNA): TGTGCCAGCAGTGACGGGGTCGGCAATCAGCCCCAGCATTTT. Encoded protein: CASSDGVGNQPQHF. The V call is TRBV2, the J call TRBJ1-5; D is unclear. The CDR3 consists of 14 residues. Germline lookup yields CDR1 SNHLY and CDR2 FYNNEI. Trimming took off 3 bases at V and 2 bases at J, with 8 bases between the two ends.

The chain is built from TRBV11-1 and TRBJ2-1, with 9 bases lining up with TRBD2. Trimming took 1 base from V and 9 from J; bases not matched to a gene: 10. Germline V CDR1 and CDR2: SGHAT, FQDESV (reference sequence). This CDR3 is 16 amino acids long. CDR3 sequence reads: CASSLVSRGGSGEQFF. DNA of the CDR3: TGTGCCAGCAGCTTAGTGTCGCGGGGGGGCTCGGGTGAGCAGTTCTTC.

The chain couples TRBV14 to TRBJ2-7; 11 nucleotides align to TRBD1. This CDR3 is 16 amino acids long. Trimming took 2 bases from V and 4 from J; bases not matched to a gene: 7. Germline values: CDR1 SGHDN, CDR2 FVKESK. In nucleotides, the CDR3 is TGTGCCAGCAGCCAACTCGGGACAGGGGGATGGTACGAGCAGTACTTC. Encoded protein: CASSQLGTGGWYEQYF.

V usage is TRBV5-6 and J usage is TRBJ1-6, with no clear D. This CDR3 comprises 12 residues. V lost 7 bases, J lost 4 bases, and 6 bases lay in between. In germline, CDR1 is SGHDT, CDR2 YYEEEE. This CDR3 is CASEVYNSPLHF. The CDR3 region has the DNA TGTGCCAGCGAGGTTTATAATTCACCCCTCCACTTT.

This clone was picked up a small number of times. The gene calls are TRBV4-1 and TRBJ2-7; 7 bases are shared with TRBD1. Germline CDR1 and CDR2: MGHRA and YSYEKL. The CDR3 has 16 amino acids. V was pared by 2 bases and J by 0 bases, with 7 bases of the junction left unmatched. CDR3 region: CASSQPGQSSSYEQYF. The CDR3 region has the DNA TGCGCCAGCAGCCAACCGGGACAGTCTAGCTCCTACGAGCAGTACTTC.

J is TRBJ1-3 and V is TRBV10-3; D gene unclear. Germline V lookup: CDR1 ENHRY, CDR2 SYGVKD. CDR3 size: 13 residues. The V and J ends lost 4 bases and 5 bases respectively, with 9 bases between them. Here the CDR3 reads CAISAGQRNTIYF. CDR3 in DNA: TGTGCCATCAGTGCTGGGCAGAGAAACACCATATATTTT.

The chain employs TRBV10-3 and TRBJ1-1; D remains unclear. CDR3 size: 15 residues. The V gene's germline CDR1 is ENHRY and CDR2 SYGVKD. V was shortened by 2 bases and J by 3 bases, with 13 bases between the two germline ends. The CDR3 reads CAISEGYPGDTEAFF. Here the CDR3 DNA reads TGTGCCATCAGTGAGGGATACCCGGGTGACACTGAAGCTTTCTTT.

The chain employs TRBV18 and TRBJ1-4; a weak D match, TRBD1 (6 bases). With 0 bases removed from V and 8 bases from J, the gap between germline ends came to 13 bases. The germline V gene encodes CDR1 KGHSH and CDR2 LQKENI. There are 15 residues in the CDR3. CDR3 in amino acids: CASSPPQGRGEKLFF. CDR3 DNA sequence: TGTGCCAGCTCACCACCGCAGGGGCGAGGGGAAAAACTGTTTTTT.

The gene calls are TRBV6-6 and TRBJ1-4, with 7 bases matching TRBD1. The trim removed 6 bases at V and 4 bases at J, leaving 8 bases unmatched. Germline CDR1 MNHNY, CDR2 SVGAGI (reference sequence). This CDR3 contains 15 residues. In DNA, the CDR3 is TGTGCCAGCAGAGCCCTGACAGGGAATAATGAAAAACTGTTTTTT. Its protein is CASRALTGNNEKLFF.

The rearrangement links TRBV2 to TRBJ1-5; D not certain. Looked up from germline, CDR1 is SNHLY and CDR2 is FYNNEI. V lost 1 base, J lost 2 bases, and 6 bases lay in between. The CDR3 length is 14 residues. Written as DNA, the CDR3 is TGTGCCAGCAGTGAAGGAGATGGCAATCAGCCCCAGCATTTT. It codes for CASSEGDGNQPQHF.